A single sample is the source of the 17 T cell receptor beta chains below, sequenced in a study of T-cell reconstitution after alpha-beta-depleted transplantation in children. Unique molecular identifiers were incorporated when the TCRbeta library was constructed. One entry per CDR3 protein, called by TCRdb with MiXCR from the PCR reads. Altogether approximately 490,000 distinct CDR3 sequences are present, over 9.5% being singletons, with the ten largest covering 2% to 2.5%. Sequencing used PBMCs, obtained before TCRalphabeta/CD19-depleted stem cell transplant. These receptors originate from a child aged 2 to 10 with inherited bone marrow failure, due to receive a stem cell transplant.

This chain uses TRBV30 with TRBJ2-3; D gene unclear. The V gene's germline CDR1 is GTSNPN and CDR2 SVGIG (reference sequence). The CDR3 covers 14 residues. Trimming left V 4 bases short and J 6 bases short, with 17 bases between. This chain's CDR3 is CAWNHGPPWDTQYF. CDR3 nucleotides: TGTGCCTGGAATCATGGACCACCCTGGGATACGCAGTATTTT.

This clonotype was seen ten or more times. V and J are TRBV7-9 and TRBJ2-1, with a weak D call TRBD2 (7 bases). Germline values: CDR1 SEHNR, CDR2 FQNEAQ (reference sequence). V dropped 5 bases and J dropped 8 bases, with 16 bases sitting between them. The CDR3 is 14 amino acids. The DNA for the CDR3 is TGTGCCAGCAGCCCTGGCAGGGGAGGGGATGAGCAGTTCTTC. Amino acid sequence: CASSPGRGGDEQFF. Supplemented by reference TRBV7-9 and TRBJ2-1, the full variable domain reads DTGVSQNPRHKITKRGQNVTFRCDPISEHNRLYWYRQTLGQGPEFLTYFQNEAQLEKSRLLSDRFSAERPKGSFSTLEIQRTEQGDSAMYLCASSPGRGGDEQFFGPGTRLTVL.

This clonotype was picked up a small number of times. The chain is built from TRBV20-1 and TRBJ2-1, with 13 positions matching TRBD2. Trimming removed 1 base from V and 8 bases from J; junction bases left unmatched: 2. The CDR3 length is 14 residues. The germline V gene has CDR1 DFQATT and CDR2 SNEGSKA (reference sequence). CDR3 nucleotides: TGCAGTGCTAGAGGGACTAGCGGGAGCGATGAGCAGTTCTTC. This translates into CSARGTSGSDEQFF.

At least ten counts were recorded for this clonotype. The rearrangement links TRBV27 to TRBJ1-5; 7 positions match TRBD1. The germline V gene encodes CDR1 MNHEY and CDR2 SMNVEV (reference sequence). The CDR3 is 14 residues long. Losses at the gene ends were 6 bases for V and 6 bases for J; bases not matched to a gene: 8. This chain's CDR3 is CASSHRGRGQPQHF. DNA of the CDR3: TGTGCCAGCAGCCACAGGGGACGTGGTCAGCCCCAGCATTTT.

This clonotype was counted ten times or more. The rearrangement joins TRBV4-3 to TRBJ2-1; no firm D call. With 0 bases removed from V and 8 bases from J, the gap between germline ends came to 14 bases. Germline lookup yields CDR1 LGHNA and CDR2 YSLEER. This CDR3 is built from 15 residues. CDR3 sequence (DNA): TGCGCCAGCAGCCAAGAGGGAAAACTACTCTATGAGCAGTTCTTC. This translates into CASSQEGKLLYEQFF.

This clonotype has a handful of counts. The rearrangement uses TRBV12-3 or TRBV12-4 and TRBJ2-7, with D hard to call. This CDR3 region has 14 residues. Trimming shortened V by 6 bases and J by 3 bases, and 15 bases separated the two germline ends. DNA of the CDR3: TGTGCCAGCAGCACCTCACTTAAATACTACGAGCAGTACTTC. Its translation is CASSTSLKYYEQYF.

This clonotype was counted at least ten times. V gene TRBV7-9 combines with J gene TRBJ1-1; D remains unclear. CDR1 SEHNR and CDR2 FQNEAQ come from the germline V gene (reference sequence). This CDR3 is 16 amino acids long. V dropped 1 base and J dropped 3 bases, with 15 bases sitting between them. The DNA of the CDR3 is TGTGCCAGCAGCTTAGGGATGGGGTTAGAGGACACTGAAGCTTTCTTT. It yields the protein CASSLGMGLEDTEAFF.

The table lists this clonotype with many counts. This chain links TRBV20-1 with TRBJ2-7; D remains ambiguous. The CDR3 length is 12 residues. The germline CDR1 and CDR2 sequences are DFQATT and SNEGSKA (reference sequence). The germline V and J ends were trimmed by 3 bases and 2 bases, with 8 bases remaining between them. DNA for the CDR3: TGCAGTGCTAGCGGTTCCGCCTACGAGCAGTACTTC. Protein product: CSASGSAYEQYF.

This clonotype was found many times. The chain recombines TRBV28 with TRBJ1-5, with 10 bases identical to TRBD1. Trimming cost V 3 bases and J 5 bases; bases outside gene matches: 4. CDR1 and CDR2 from the germline V gene are MDHEN and SYDVKM. The CDR3 has 15 amino acids. The CDR3 sequence is CASSFWDRGDQPQHF. In nucleotides, the CDR3 is TGTGCCAGCAGTTTCTGGGACAGGGGAGATCAGCCCCAGCATTTT.

This clonotype was picked up a small number of times. V gene TRBV15 combines with J gene TRBJ1-2; tentatively, D is TRBD1 (5 bases). Germline loops: CDR1 LNHNV, CDR2 YYDKDF (reference sequence). V dropped 5 bases and J dropped 6 bases, with 19 bases sitting between them. The CDR3 covers 15 residues. CDR3 protein: CATSGPTAAVNGYTF. The CDR3 DNA reads TGTGCCACCAGCGGCCCGACAGCCGCGGTAAATGGCTACACCTTC.

This clonotype was detected many times. The chain uses TRBV4-3 and TRBJ2-5; TRBD2 aligns across 9 bases. In germline, CDR1 is LGHNA, CDR2 YSLEER. The V and J ends lost 0 bases and 0 bases, in that order; junction bases with no gene match: 11. This CDR3 is built from 19 residues. CDR3 residues: CASSQDWLAGRTNQETQYF. DNA for the CDR3: TGCGCCAGCAGCCAAGATTGGCTAGCGGGAAGGACCAACCAAGAGACCCAGTACTTC.

This clonotype has only one observation. This may be a read error, as it is one base from a much larger clone. The conserved closing phenylalanine or tryptophan is absent in this CDR3, likely reflecting a read error. This chain links TRBV7-9 with TRBJ2-5; TRBD1 agrees at 10 bases. The CDR3 runs to 15 residues. CDR1 is SEHNR, CDR2 FQNEAQ, per germline (reference sequence). Germline trimming cut 5 bases from V and 5 bases from J; bases unmatched to any gene: 8. CDR3 in amino acids: CASSTRQGAEETQYL. The CDR3 coding sequence is TGTGCCAGCAGCACCCGACAGGGGGCCGAGGAGACCCAGTACTTG.

V and J are TRBV29-1 and TRBJ2-5, with 9 nucleotides matching TRBD2. With 4 bases clipped from V and 4 bases from J, the junction kept 4 bases outside the gene matches. Germline V CDR1 and CDR2: SQVTM, ANQGSEA. The CDR3 totals 13 residues. This CDR3 is CSVGVSGGETQYF. In DNA, the CDR3 is TGCAGCGTTGGTGTTAGCGGGGGAGAGACCCAGTACTTC.

This clonotype was counted only a few times. The chain combines TRBV7-8 with TRBJ2-1, with 9 bases fitting TRBD2. This CDR3 has 18 amino acids. The V gene end was trimmed by 10 bases and the J gene end by 1 base; junction bases not matched to a gene: 17. Germline V gene sequence: CDR1 SGHVS, CDR2 FQNEAQ. The CDR3: CATSGVLAGDVSYNEQFF. The CDR3 coding sequence is TGTGCCACTTCGGGGGTGTTAGCGGGAGACGTTTCCTACAATGAGCAGTTCTTC.

In this sample, this clonotype turned up many times. V is TRBV7-2 and J is TRBJ2-3; no reliable D call. CDR1 SGHTA and CDR2 FQGNSA come from the germline V gene. CDR3 length: 17 residues. With 2 bases removed from V and 2 bases from J, the gap between germline ends came to 17 bases. CDR3 residues: CASSLNFAQPYTDTQYF. The CDR3 nucleotides are TGTGCCAGCAGCTTAAACTTTGCCCAGCCCTACACAGATACGCAGTATTTT.

This clonotype has ten or more counts. CDR3 bases: TGCGCCAGCAGCACACAAACAGGGAACACTGAAGCTTTCTTT. The encoded protein is CASSTQTGNTEAFF. J is TRBJ1-1 and V is TRBV5-1; a possible D gene is TRBD1 (5 bases). The CDR3 extends over 14 amino acids. The germline V gene has CDR1 SGHRS and CDR2 YFSETQ. The germline V and J ends were trimmed by 4 bases and 1 base, with 11 bases remaining between them.

The DNA for the CDR3 is TGCAGTGCTCCTAATCGCAGGGGAGCAGATACGCAGTATTTT. Protein product: CSAPNRRGADTQYF. The chain couples TRBV20-1 to TRBJ2-3; D perhaps matches TRBD1 (6 bases). The germline gives CDR1 DFQATT, CDR2 SNEGSKA (reference sequence). The CDR3 consists of 14 residues. V was trimmed by 5 bases and J by 4 bases, leaving 16 bases between them.